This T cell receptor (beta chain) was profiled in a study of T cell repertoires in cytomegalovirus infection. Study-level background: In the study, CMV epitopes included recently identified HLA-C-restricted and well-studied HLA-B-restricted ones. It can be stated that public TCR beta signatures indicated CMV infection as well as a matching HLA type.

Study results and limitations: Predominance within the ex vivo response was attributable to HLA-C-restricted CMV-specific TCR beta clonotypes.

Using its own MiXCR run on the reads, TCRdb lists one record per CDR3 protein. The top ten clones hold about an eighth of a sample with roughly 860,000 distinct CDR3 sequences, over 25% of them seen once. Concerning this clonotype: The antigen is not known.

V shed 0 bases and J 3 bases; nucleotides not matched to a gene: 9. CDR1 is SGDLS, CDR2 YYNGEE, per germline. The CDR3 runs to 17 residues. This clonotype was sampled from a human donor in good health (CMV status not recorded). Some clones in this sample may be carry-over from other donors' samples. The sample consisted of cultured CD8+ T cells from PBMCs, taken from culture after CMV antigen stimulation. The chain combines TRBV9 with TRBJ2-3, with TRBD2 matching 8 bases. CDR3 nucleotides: TGTGCCAGCAGCGTAGGATCCGGGGGGGCCATAACAGATACGCAGTATTTT. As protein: CASSVGSGGAITDTQYF.